One and the same sample provided the 19 T cell receptor beta chains below, sequenced in a study of CD8 T cells in Susac syndrome. An input of about 0.45 to 1 ug of RNA was subjected to reverse transcription using random hexamers. Each CDR3 protein is one row after TCRdb ran MiXCR on the immunoSEQ multiplex PCR reads. The table lists around 110,000 distinct CDR3 sequences, roughly 95% of them singletons, with 0.41% in the top ten. Material for sequencing was CD8+ T cells from PBMCs. Every receptor here comes from a human donor with Susac syndrome.

The chain is built from TRBV5-1 and TRBJ2-5; D might be TRBD1 or TRBD2, each matching 5 bases. Per germline, CDR1 SGHRS and CDR2 YFSETQ. V lost 0 bases and J lost 0, with 12 bases in between. This CDR3 comprises 16 residues. The CDR3 DNA is TGCGCCAGCAGCTTGGCCGAGGGCAGGGACCAAGAGACCCAGTACTTC. Residues: CASSLAEGRDQETQYF.

This clonotype was counted a few times. The rearrangement joins TRBV6-2 or TRBV6-3 to TRBJ2-1, with D perhaps matching TRBD2 (6 bases). The germline V and J ends were trimmed by 4 bases and 7 bases, with 14 bases remaining between them. The germline CDR1 and CDR2 sequences are MNHEY and SVGEGT. The CDR3 runs to 14 residues. CDR3 DNA sequence: TGTGCCAGCAGTTTCTACGGGAGCAGGAATGAGCAGTTCTTC. It specifies CASSFYGSRNEQFF.

The genes are TRBV13 and TRBJ2-7; D call uncertain. CDR3 length equals 15 residues. Trimming removed 4 bases at V and 3 bases at J, with 16 bases between. The germline V gene encodes CDR1 PRHDT and CDR2 FYEKMQ (reference sequence). The CDR3 sequence is CASSSRQKKGYEQYF. DNA of the CDR3: TGTGCCAGCAGCTCCCGGCAAAAGAAGGGCTACGAGCAGTACTTC.

In nucleotides, the CDR3 is TGCGCCAGCAGCGAGACGTCAGATACGCAGTATTTT. The encoded protein is CASSETSDTQYF. V is TRBV5-1 and J is TRBJ2-3; D is ambiguous. The germline gives CDR1 SGHRS, CDR2 YFSETQ. The CDR3 consists of 12 residues. Trimming cost V 4 bases and J 4 bases, with 7 bases left between them.

The chain combines TRBV4-2 with TRBJ1-2; tentatively, D is TRBD1 (5 bases). The V end was cut by 1 base, the J end by 0 bases, with 9 bases between. The CDR3 loop spans 15 amino acids. CDR1 and CDR2 from the germline V gene are LGHNA and YNFKEQ. The CDR3 DNA is TGTGCCAGCAGCCAAGTCAGGGCGGCTAACTATGGCTACACCTTC. This encodes CASSQVRAANYGYTF.

The chain joins TRBV20-1 to TRBJ2-3, with 8 bases lining up with TRBD1. This CDR3 region has 16 residues. Trimming cost V 2 bases and J 9 bases; bases outside gene matches: 16. CDR1 is DFQATT, CDR2 SNEGSKA, per germline (reference sequence). The CDR3 nucleotides are TGCAGTGCTAGACCCCGGGACAGGTCCCGTACTGAGACGCAGTATTTT. The encoded protein is CSARPRDRSRTETQYF.

This chain joins TRBV6-2 or TRBV6-3 and TRBJ2-1; possible D gene TRBD1, 6 bases. V was cut by 1 base and J by 5 bases, with 15 bases left in between. This CDR3 is built from 16 residues. CDR1 and CDR2 from the germline V gene are MNHEY and SVGEGT. The CDR3 nucleotides read TGTGCCAGCAGTTACTTGCACACAGGGAATGACAATGAGCAGTTCTTC. Amino acid sequence: CASSYLHTGNDNEQFF.

This clonotype was seen more than once but under ten times. The chain carries TRBV6-6 and TRBJ2-7; possibly TRBD1 for D (6 bases). Germline values: CDR1 MNHNY, CDR2 SVGAGI (reference sequence). Deletions cut 8 bases from V and 0 bases from J, with 8 bases between. The CDR3 is 12 amino acids. The DNA for the CDR3 is TGTGCCAGCCGGGACATCTCCTACGAGCAGTACTTC. This translates into CASRDISYEQYF.

This clonotype was counted once. The chain uses TRBV7-9 and TRBJ2-3; unclear D gene. Germline values: CDR1 SEHNR, CDR2 FQNEAQ (reference sequence). V was clipped by 4 bases and J by 5 bases, with 4 bases between them. The CDR3 runs 11 residues. In DNA, the CDR3 is TGTGCCAGCAGCTCTTTAGATACGCAGTATTTT. This codes for CASSSLDTQYF.

The chain couples TRBV2 to TRBJ2-5, with D uncertain. Germline V gives CDR1 SNHLY, CDR2 FYNNEI. There are 14 residues in the CDR3. Trimming took 7 bases from V and 2 from J, leaving 14 bases between them. The CDR3 DNA is TGTGCCAGCACCCCTGTGGAGCGTCAAGAGACCCAGTACTTC. Its translation: CASTPVERQETQYF.

The chain couples TRBV10-2 to TRBJ2-1, with D maybe TRBD1 (6 bases). This CDR3 spans 14 amino acids. The germline V and J ends were trimmed by 6 bases and 0 bases, with 9 bases remaining between them. CDR1 is WSHSY and CDR2 is SAAADI in the germline V gene. The CDR3 sequence is CASRGAPSYNEQFF. The CDR3 DNA follows: TGCGCCAGCAGGGGGGCCCCCTCCTACAATGAGCAGTTCTTC.

The rearrangement joins TRBV14 to TRBJ2-5; tentatively, D is TRBD1 or TRBD2 (5 bases each). The CDR3 has 14 amino acids. The V gene's germline CDR1 is SGHDN and CDR2 FVKESK. V shed 3 bases and J shed 7 bases, with 15 bases lying between them. CDR3 sequence: CASSQVVGDPTQYF. The CDR3 DNA reads as TGTGCCAGCAGCCAGGTCGTGGGGGATCCGACCCAGTACTTC.

The chain has TRBV20-1 and TRBJ1-4; the D gene is possibly TRBD1 (5 bases). Germline V gene data show CDR1 as DFQATT and CDR2 as SNEGSKA (reference sequence). V gave up 3 bases and J gave up 2 bases, with 7 bases separating them. This CDR3 spans 13 amino acids. CDR3 bases: TGCAGTGCTAGCCGGGGGACTAATGAAAAACTGTTTTTT. Its protein product is CSASRGTNEKLFF.

The chain has TRBV7-6 and TRBJ1-3; D remains ambiguous. Looked up from germline, CDR1 is SGHVS and CDR2 is FNYEAQ. This CDR3 spans 15 amino acids. Trimming took off 5 bases at V and 0 bases at J, with 11 bases between the two ends. The CDR3 spells CASSPETHSGNTIYF. DNA of the CDR3: TGTGCCAGCAGCCCTGAGACCCACTCTGGAAACACCATATATTTT.

The rearrangement uses TRBV7-6 and TRBJ2-1; D may be TRBD2 (6 bases). Germline V gene sequence: CDR1 SGHVS, CDR2 FNYEAQ. The CDR3 is 13 residues long. The V and J ends lost 5 bases and 10 bases respectively, with 15 bases between them. The CDR3 loop reads CASSPHGGEEQFF. The CDR3 bases are TGTGCCAGCAGCCCCCACGGGGGTGAGGAGCAGTTCTTC. The full variable domain, completed using reference TRBV7-6 and TRBJ2-1, is GAGVSQSPRYKVTKRGQDVALRCDPISGHVSLYWYRQALGQGPEFLTYFNYEAQQDKSGLPNDRFSAERPEGSISTLTIQRTEQRDSAMYRCASSPHGGEEQFFGPGTRLTVL.

This clonotype was recorded once. The chain uses TRBV2 and TRBJ1-2; 7 nucleotides match TRBD1. The junction had 13 bases not matched to a gene; V was cut back by 8 bases and J by 4 bases. CDR3 length: 15 amino acids. Germline assignment: CDR1 SNHLY and CDR2 FYNNEI. The DNA for the CDR3 is TGTGCCAGCGCACGAATCCCGGGACAGTTCTATGGCTACACCTTC. It yields the protein CASARIPGQFYGYTF.

The chain recombines TRBV6-2 or TRBV6-3 with TRBJ2-6; D is undetermined. V was cut by 2 bases and J by 1 base, with 15 bases left in between. CDR3 length equals 18 residues. CDR1 is MNHEY, CDR2 SVGEGT, per germline. CDR3 nucleotides: TGTGCCAGCAGTTACATCACCGACCTGATTTCTGGGGCCAACGTCCTGACTTTC. This encodes CASSYITDLISGANVLTF.

V is TRBV29-1 and J is TRBJ1-2; no clear D. V dropped 4 bases and J dropped 3 bases, with 12 bases sitting between them. The CDR3 runs to 13 residues. Germline lookup yields CDR1 SQVTM and CDR2 ANQGSEA. This CDR3 reads CSVVSGEDYGYTF. In DNA, the CDR3 is TGCAGCGTTGTATCTGGGGAGGACTATGGCTACACCTTC.

The rearrangement links TRBV6-5 to TRBJ2-5; D call uncertain. The CDR3 is 15 amino acids. The germline CDR1 and CDR2 sequences are MNHEY and SVGAGI. Trimming pared 7 bases from V and 0 bases from J, leaving 15 bases between. The CDR3 DNA reads TGTGCCAGCACGACCCGGAACGGATACCAAGAGACCCAGTACTTC. This encodes CASTTRNGYQETQYF.